Listed here are 22 T cell receptor beta chains from one sample, sequenced in a study of T-cell memory formation after mild COVID-19. Via MiXCR, TCRdb re-called the 5' RACE reads, giving one row per CDR3 protein. The sample contains under 700,000 distinct CDR3 sequences, about 20% of which appear only once. The sequencing sample was made of PBMCs or a T cell subset sorted from them (not recorded which). The origin of the receptors is an adult woman who had mild COVID-19 (a few samples of this study predate the infection). Cell type and time point are not known.

This clonotype was found a few times. The chain has TRBV25-1 and TRBJ2-7, with D possibly being TRBD1 (5 bases). Trimming stripped 4 bases from V and 4 bases from J, with 29 bases between. The germline V gene encodes CDR1 MGHDK and CDR2 SYGVNS. This CDR3 region has 19 residues. The CDR3 loop is CASSATQGSPSPPGYEQYF. CDR3 sequence (DNA): TGTGCCAGCAGTGCCACGCAGGGATCCCCCTCTCCCCCAGGGTACGAGCAGTACTTC.

The chain uses TRBV12-3 or TRBV12-4 and TRBJ1-1; the D is unclear. The CDR3 loop spans 15 amino acids. Trimming took off 6 bases at V and 1 base at J, with 15 bases between the two ends. CDR3 sequence reads: CASSPGERANTEAFF. CDR3 sequence (DNA): TGTGCCAGCAGCCCCGGAGAGAGGGCGAACACTGAAGCTTTCTTT.

V usage is TRBV3-1 and J usage is TRBJ1-1; D perhaps matches TRBD1 (6 bases). The CDR3 is 13 residues long. CDR1 LGHDT and CDR2 YNNKEL come from the germline V gene (reference sequence). Trimming removed 5 bases at V and 10 bases at J, with 17 bases between. The CDR3 region is CASSVQGRFGAFF. The CDR3 coding sequence is TGTGCCAGCAGCGTTCAGGGGCGGTTCGGAGCTTTCTTT.

In its sample, this clonotype was seen a few times. The DNA is omitted, as the CDR3 cannot be located on it reliably, and the CDR3 follows TCRdb's listing. The chain has TRBV19 and TRBJ1-1; the D call of TRBD1 is as the table states it, not checked on the DNA. CDR1 is LNHDA and CDR2 is SQIVND in the germline V gene (reference sequence). The CDR3 spans 15 amino acids, including both terminal residues. CDR3: CASSISWGPGAKTFF.

This clonotype has at least ten counts. This chain connects TRBV7-7 to TRBJ2-3; D unclear. Between the trimmed V and J ends, which lost 2 bases and 1 base, there was a span of 7 bases. The CDR3 totals 14 residues. Germline values: CDR1 SSHAT, CDR2 FNYEAQ (reference sequence). CDR3 bases: TGTGCCAGCAGCTTATCGCCTGGCACAGATACGCAGTATTTT. Encoded protein: CASSLSPGTDTQYF.

The rearrangement uses TRBV19 and TRBJ1-2; weak D call: TRBD1 (6 bases). The germline V gene has CDR1 LNHDA and CDR2 SQIVND (reference sequence). The CDR3 contains 12 residues. V gave up 5 bases and J gave up 7 bases, with 11 bases separating them. The CDR3 sequence is CASSEGDFGYTF. The DNA of the CDR3 is TGTGCCAGTAGTGAGGGGGACTTTGGCTACACCTTC.

The V call is TRBV12-3 or TRBV12-4, the J call TRBJ2-3, with TRBD1 matching 10 bases. This CDR3 spans 17 amino acids. V dropped 5 bases and J dropped 2; count of bases not matched to a gene: 10. The CDR3 DNA sequence: TGTGCCAGCAGTCCTACTCCCGGACAGGGGGACACAGATACGCAGTATTTT. Encoded protein: CASSPTPGQGDTDTQYF.

J is TRBJ2-1 and V is TRBV24-1; D is unclear. CDR1 and CDR2 from the germline V gene are KGHDR and SFDVKD. The CDR3 is made up of 16 amino acids. The V end was cut by 4 bases, the J end by 2 bases, with 14 bases between. CDR3 amino acids: CATSDRATYTYNEQFF. The CDR3 DNA follows: TGTGCCACCAGTGACCGAGCTACCTACACCTACAATGAGCAGTTCTTC.

This clonotype was detected many times. This rearrangement joins TRBV7-7 to TRBJ2-7; tentatively, D is TRBD1 or TRBD2 (5 bases each). CDR1 is SSHAT, CDR2 FNYEAQ, per germline (reference sequence). The V gene lost 5 bases and the J gene lost 2 bases, with 10 bases spanning the gap. The CDR3 runs 13 residues. CDR3 in amino acids: CASSQGPAYEQYF. DNA of the CDR3: TGTGCCAGCAGCCAGGGACCTGCCTACGAGCAGTACTTC.

The chain employs TRBV6-1 and TRBJ2-7, with unresolved D. V dropped 4 bases and J dropped 2 bases, with 9 bases sitting between them. The CDR3 is 13 amino acids. Germline lookup yields CDR1 MNHNS and CDR2 SASEGT. DNA of the CDR3: TGTGCCAGCAGTGTCGACGCCCCCTACGAGCAGTACTTC. Translation gives CASSVDAPYEQYF.

The chain uses TRBV7-9 and TRBJ2-1, with 8 bases that match TRBD2. From germline, CDR1 is SEHNR and CDR2 FQNEAQ (reference sequence). V shed 5 bases and J 0 bases; nucleotides not matched to a gene: 15. The length of the CDR3 is 19 residues. The CDR3 DNA reads TGTGCCAGCAGCCAAGTGGTCGGCCTAGCGGGTAACTCCTACAATGAGCAGTTCTTC. Its protein product is CASSQVVGLAGNSYNEQFF.

This clonotype has a handful of counts. This chain uses TRBV5-1 with TRBJ1-3, with D uncertain. CDR1 is SGHRS, CDR2 YFSETQ, per germline. The CDR3 contains 18 residues. The V end was cut by 0 bases, the J end by 0 bases, with 16 bases between. The chain's CDR3 is CASSLALRHQSSGNTIYF. The CDR3 DNA sequence: TGCGCCAGCAGCTTGGCCCTTAGGCACCAGAGCTCTGGAAACACCATATATTTT.

The chain carries TRBV3-1 and TRBJ1-6; D uncertain. The CDR3 runs to 12 residues. Looked up from germline, CDR1 is LGHDT and CDR2 is YNNKEL (reference sequence). V dropped 4 bases and J dropped 14 bases, with 12 bases sitting between them. The DNA of the CDR3 is TGTGCCAGCAGCCCTGATGCCGGTACCCTCCACTTT. This translates into CASSPDAGTLHF.

This clonotype was seen only once. This chain joins TRBV27 and TRBJ2-7; 7 bases agree with TRBD1. Germline CDR1 reads MNHEY; CDR2 reads SMNVEV (reference sequence). With 4 bases clipped from V and 3 bases from J, the junction kept 6 bases outside the gene matches. There are 14 residues in the CDR3. CDR3 residues: CASSSTWDSYEQYF. DNA for the CDR3: TGTGCCAGCAGTTCTACCTGGGACAGCTACGAGCAGTACTTC.

The chain employs TRBV29-1 and TRBJ1-1; unclear D gene. Trimming removed 0 bases from V and 5 bases from J, with 13 bases in between. Looked up from germline, CDR1 is SQVTM and CDR2 is ANQGSEA. This CDR3 has 14 amino acids. The CDR3 region has the DNA TGCAGCGTTGAAGAGGGAGGGTCTGGGACTGAAGCTTTCTTT. This gives the protein CSVEEGGSGTEAFF.

This clonotype has more than one count but fewer than ten. The V and J genes are TRBV10-3 and TRBJ2-2; possible D gene TRBD2, 6 bases. V gave up 2 bases and J gave up 4 bases, with 17 bases separating them. The CDR3 runs to 17 residues. Germline V CDR1 and CDR2: ENHRY, SYGVKD. The CDR3 coding sequence is TGTGCCATCAGTGAGCTCGAGGGGCGGGGTGGCACCGGGGAGCTGTTTTTT. This codes for CAISELEGRGGTGELFF.

The V call is TRBV7-9, the J call TRBJ2-1; the match to TRBD2 covers 14 bases. Looked up from germline, CDR1 is SEHNR and CDR2 is FQNEAQ (reference sequence). The CDR3 covers 16 residues. The trim removed 4 bases at V and 7 bases at J, leaving 6 bases unmatched. The CDR3 coding sequence is TGTGCCAGCAGCTCCATCGGGACTAGCGGGAGTAATGAGCAGTTCTTC. This codes for CASSSIGTSGSNEQFF.

This clonotype came up a few times. The chain recombines TRBV27 with TRBJ1-5, with D possibly matching TRBD1 (5 bases). The ends were cut back, 5 bases at V and 4 bases at J, with 12 bases in the middle. The CDR3 runs to 14 residues. Germline V lookup: CDR1 MNHEY, CDR2 SMNVEV (reference sequence). The CDR3, as DNA: TGTGCCAGCAGTGAAGGGACGCCAAATCAGCCCCAGCATTTT. Its translation: CASSEGTPNQPQHF.

The chain links TRBV18 to TRBJ2-7; D is perhaps TRBD2 (5 bases). The CDR3 extends over 15 amino acids. Trimming cost V 5 bases and J 0 bases, with 14 bases left between them. Germline values: CDR1 KGHSH, CDR2 LQKENI. DNA of the CDR3: TGTGCCAGCTCATCCAGTACGGGGAGCTCCTACGAGCAGTACTTC. Its translation: CASSSSTGSSYEQYF.

J is TRBJ2-7 and V is TRBV19; a weak D match, TRBD2 (6 bases). Between the trimmed V and J ends, which lost 1 base and 4 bases, there was a span of 14 bases. Germline V gives CDR1 LNHDA, CDR2 SQIVND (reference sequence). This CDR3 contains 15 residues. The CDR3 bases are TGTGCCAGTAGTATAGCTCAGGGAGGTGGGTACGAGCAGTACTTC. Amino acid sequence: CASSIAQGGGYEQYF.

This chain connects TRBV7-3 to TRBJ2-2; 7 bases map to TRBD2. V dropped 3 bases and J dropped 7; count of bases not matched to a gene: 8. Germline-derived CDR1 and CDR2 are SGHTA and FQGTGA. The CDR3 covers 15 residues. CDR3 in amino acids: CASSLAGVENGELFF. In DNA, the CDR3 is TGTGCCAGCAGCTTGGCGGGAGTGGAGAACGGGGAGCTGTTTTTT.

The CDR3 bases are TGTGCCACCAGTGTCGGCTCCAACGTCCTGACTTTC. It codes for CATSVGSNVLTF. This chain links TRBV24-1 with TRBJ2-6, with no clear D. CDR3 length: 12 residues. V lost 5 bases and J lost 8, with 6 bases in between. Germline V gene sequence: CDR1 KGHDR, CDR2 SFDVKD.